This paragraph reports one T cell receptor (beta chain). Libraries were prepared by immunoSEQ multiplex PCR; TCRdb keeps only in-frame clonotypes and omits some of them. The table shows 60,000 to 90,000 clones, with approximately 97% occurring only once. The CDR3 is 15 amino acids. The junction had 5 bases not matched to a gene; V was cut back by 3 bases and J by 4 bases. Germline values: CDR1 SGHAT, CDR2 FQNNGV. This specimen belongs to a study of technical replicates of blood from a few donors. The sample comprised T cells isolated from PBMCs. The receptor was isolated from a human donor in good health. This chain links TRBV11-2 with TRBJ2-7, with 11 bases that match TRBD1. The CDR3 is CASSFGGTGGYEQYF. CDR3 sequence (DNA): TGTGCCAGCAGCTTTGGTGGGACAGGGGGATACGAGCAGTACTTC.